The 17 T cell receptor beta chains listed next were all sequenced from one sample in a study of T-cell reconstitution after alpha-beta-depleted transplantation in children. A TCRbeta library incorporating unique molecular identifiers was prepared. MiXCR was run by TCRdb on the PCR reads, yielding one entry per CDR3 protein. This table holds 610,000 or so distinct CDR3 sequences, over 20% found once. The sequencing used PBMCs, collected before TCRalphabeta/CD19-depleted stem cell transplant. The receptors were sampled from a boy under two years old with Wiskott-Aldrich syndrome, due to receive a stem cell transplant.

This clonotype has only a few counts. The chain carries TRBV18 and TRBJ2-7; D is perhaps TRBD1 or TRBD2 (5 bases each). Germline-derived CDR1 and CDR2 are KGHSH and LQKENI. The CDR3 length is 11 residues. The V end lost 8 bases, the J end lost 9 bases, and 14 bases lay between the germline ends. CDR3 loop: CASGTSGTQYF. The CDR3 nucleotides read TGTGCCAGCGGAACCTCCGGGACGCAGTACTTC.

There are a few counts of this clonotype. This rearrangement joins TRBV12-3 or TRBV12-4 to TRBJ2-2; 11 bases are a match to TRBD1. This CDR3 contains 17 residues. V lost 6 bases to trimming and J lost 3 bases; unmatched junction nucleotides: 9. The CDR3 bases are TGTGCCAGCAGCCCTGGGACAGGGGGTTGGCACACCGGGGAGCTGTTTTTT. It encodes CASSPGTGGWHTGELFF.

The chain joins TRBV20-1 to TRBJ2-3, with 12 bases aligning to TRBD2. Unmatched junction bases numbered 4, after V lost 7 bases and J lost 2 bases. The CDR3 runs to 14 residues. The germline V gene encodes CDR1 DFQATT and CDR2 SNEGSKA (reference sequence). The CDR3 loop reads CSVWTSGITDTQYF. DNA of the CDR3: TGCAGTGTCTGGACTAGCGGGATCACAGATACGCAGTATTTT.

CDR3 protein: CASSHIADPGEQYF. CDR3 DNA: TGTGCCAGCAGCCATATAGCGGATCCCGGGGAGCAGTACTTC. The chain links TRBV5-5 to TRBJ2-7; D possibly corresponds to TRBD2 (6 bases). Per germline, CDR1 SGHKS and CDR2 YYEKEE (reference sequence). V was trimmed by 4 bases and J by 7 bases, leaving 18 bases between them. The CDR3 has 14 amino acids.

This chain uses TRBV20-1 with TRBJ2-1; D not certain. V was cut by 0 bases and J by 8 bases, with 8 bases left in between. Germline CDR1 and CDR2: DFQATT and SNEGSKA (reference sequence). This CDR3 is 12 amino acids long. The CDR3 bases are TGCAGTGCTAGAGAGGGCGCGGATGAGCAGTTCTTC. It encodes CSAREGADEQFF.

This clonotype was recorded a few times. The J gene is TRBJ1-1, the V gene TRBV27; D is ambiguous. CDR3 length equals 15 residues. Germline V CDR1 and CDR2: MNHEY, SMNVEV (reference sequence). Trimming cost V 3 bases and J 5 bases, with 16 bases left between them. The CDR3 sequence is CASSFRSGRRTEAFF. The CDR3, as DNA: TGTGCCAGCAGTTTCCGGTCCGGTCGGCGGACTGAAGCTTTCTTT.

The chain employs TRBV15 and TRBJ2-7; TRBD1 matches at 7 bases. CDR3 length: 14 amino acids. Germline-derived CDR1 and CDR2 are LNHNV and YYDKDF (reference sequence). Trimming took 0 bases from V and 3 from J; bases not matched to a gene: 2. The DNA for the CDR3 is TGTGCCACCAGCAGAGAGGACAGGAACTACGAGCAGTACTTC. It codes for CATSREDRNYEQYF. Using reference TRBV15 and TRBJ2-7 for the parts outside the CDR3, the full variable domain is DAMVIQNPRYQVTQFGKPVTLSCSQTLNHNVMYWYQQKSSQAPKLLFHYYDKDFNNEADTPDNFQSRRPNTSFCFLDIRSPGLGDTAMYLCATSREDRNYEQYFGPGTRLTVT.

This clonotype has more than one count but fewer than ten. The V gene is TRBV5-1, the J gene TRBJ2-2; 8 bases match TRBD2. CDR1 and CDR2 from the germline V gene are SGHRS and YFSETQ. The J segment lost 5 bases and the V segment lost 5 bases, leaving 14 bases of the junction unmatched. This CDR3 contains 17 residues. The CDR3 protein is CASSPLLAEDTTGELFF. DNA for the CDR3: TGCGCCAGCAGTCCCTTACTAGCGGAGGATACTACCGGGGAGCTGTTTTTT.

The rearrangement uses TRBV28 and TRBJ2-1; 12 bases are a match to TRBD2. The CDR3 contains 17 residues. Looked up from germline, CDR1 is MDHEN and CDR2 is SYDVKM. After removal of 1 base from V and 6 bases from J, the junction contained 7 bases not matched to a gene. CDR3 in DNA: TGTGCCAGCAGTTTATATAGATCTAGCGGGAGGGCCAATGAGCAGTTCTTC. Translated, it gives CASSLYRSSGRANEQFF.

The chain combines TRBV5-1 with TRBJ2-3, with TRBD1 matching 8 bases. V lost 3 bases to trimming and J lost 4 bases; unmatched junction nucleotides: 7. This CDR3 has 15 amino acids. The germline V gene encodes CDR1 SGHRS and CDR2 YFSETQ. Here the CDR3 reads CASSWQTGDADTQYF. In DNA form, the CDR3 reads TGCGCCAGCAGCTGGCAGACAGGGGACGCAGATACGCAGTATTTT.

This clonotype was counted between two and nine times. The chain's CDR3 is CSARSHLNTEAFF. In DNA form, the CDR3 reads TGCAGTGCTAGATCCCACCTGAACACTGAAGCTTTCTTT. V gene TRBV20-1 combines with J gene TRBJ1-1; D is uncertain. This CDR3 has 13 residues. Per the germline V gene, CDR1 is DFQATT and CDR2 is SNEGSKA (reference sequence). V lost 2 bases and J lost 0, with 7 bases in between.

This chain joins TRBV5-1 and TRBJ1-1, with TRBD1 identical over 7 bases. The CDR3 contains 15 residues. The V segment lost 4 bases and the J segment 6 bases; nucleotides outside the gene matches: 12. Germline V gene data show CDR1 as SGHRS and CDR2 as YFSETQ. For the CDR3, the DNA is TGCGCCAGCAGCCCAACCATACAGGGGATCGCTGAAGCTTTCTTT. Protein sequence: CASSPTIQGIAEAFF.

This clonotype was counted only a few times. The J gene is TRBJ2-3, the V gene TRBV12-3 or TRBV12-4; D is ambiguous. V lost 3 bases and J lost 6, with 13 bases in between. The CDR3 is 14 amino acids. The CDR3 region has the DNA TGTGCCAGCAGTTTTTGGCAGACGAAGGATACGCAGTATTTT. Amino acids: CASSFWQTKDTQYF.

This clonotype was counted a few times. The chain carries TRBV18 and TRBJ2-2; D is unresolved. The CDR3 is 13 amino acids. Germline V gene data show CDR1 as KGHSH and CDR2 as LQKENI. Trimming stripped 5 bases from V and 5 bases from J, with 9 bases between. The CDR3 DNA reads TGTGCCAGCTCATTTGAGAAGACCGGGGAGCTGTTTTTT. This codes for CASSFEKTGELFF.

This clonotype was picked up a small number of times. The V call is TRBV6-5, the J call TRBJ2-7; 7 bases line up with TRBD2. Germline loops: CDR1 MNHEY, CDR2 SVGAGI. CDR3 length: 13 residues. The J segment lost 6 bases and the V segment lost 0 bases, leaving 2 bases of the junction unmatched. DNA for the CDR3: TGTGCCAGCAGTTACTCAGGCGGGAGCGAGCAGTACTTC. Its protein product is CASSYSGGSEQYF.

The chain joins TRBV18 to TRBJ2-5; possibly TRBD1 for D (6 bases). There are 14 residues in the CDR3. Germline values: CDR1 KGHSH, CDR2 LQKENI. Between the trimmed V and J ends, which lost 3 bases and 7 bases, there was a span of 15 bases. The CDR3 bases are TGTGCCAGCTCACCGCCGGACAGCCCTTGGACCCAGTACTTC. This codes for CASSPPDSPWTQYF.

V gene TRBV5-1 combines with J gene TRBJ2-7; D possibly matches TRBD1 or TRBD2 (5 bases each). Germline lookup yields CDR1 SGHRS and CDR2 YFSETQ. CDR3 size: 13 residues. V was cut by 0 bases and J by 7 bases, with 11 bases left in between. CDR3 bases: TGCGCCAGCAGCTTGGACATTTGGGGGGAGCAGTACTTC. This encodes CASSLDIWGEQYF.